This section outlines one T cell receptor (beta chain) sequence together with its context. This specimen belongs to a study of blood T cell repertoires in COVID-19. At the level of the study: Material from acute and convalescent COVID-19 was sourced from the United States, Italy and Spain. PBMCs, B-cell-depleted T cells, or T cells provided the cDNA or gDNA that made up the material.

This CDR3 is built from 15 residues. The V end lost 5 bases, the J end lost 0 bases, and 14 bases lay between the germline ends. Germline loops: CDR1 MDHEN, CDR2 SYDVKM. Libraries were prepared by immunoSEQ multiplex PCR; TCRdb keeps only in-frame clonotypes and omits some of them. Of 210,000 or so clones listed, about 91% are singletons. This sequence joins TRBV28 and TRBJ2-7; D might be TRBD2 (6 bases). This receptor was identified in a man aged 25 to 40 with acute or convalescent COVID-19. Sequenced sample: peripheral blood. The CDR3 DNA reads as TGTGCCAGCAGTCCACGGCGGGGTAGCTCCTACGAGCAGTACTTC. Its translation is CASSPRRGSSYEQYF.